Below, 8 T cell receptor beta chains from the same sample are listed, as sequenced in a study of cytomegalovirus exposure and HLA in healthy donors. Primers for the PCR totalled 60 Vbeta and 13 Jbeta. Profiled with immunoSEQ multiplex PCR; TCRdb holds only in-frame clones, not every one. The sample records about 140,000 clones, 76% being singletons. The sample comprised PBMCs. Receptors originate from a man aged 18 to 30 in good health and CMV-seronegative.

J is TRBJ2-7 and V is TRBV5-1, with 7 bases lining up with TRBD1. The CDR3 has 15 residues. Germline assignment: CDR1 SGHRS and CDR2 YFSETQ. V gave up 1 base and J gave up 2 bases; unmatched junction bases: 6. The CDR3 region is CASSLLGGKAYEQYF. The CDR3 nucleotides read TGCGCCAGCAGCTTGCTAGGGGGCAAGGCCTACGAGCAGTACTTC.

The rearrangement links TRBV4-1 to TRBJ2-7; possibly TRBD1 for D (6 bases). Trimming pared 0 bases from V and 0 bases from J, leaving 9 bases between. Germline V gives CDR1 MGHRA, CDR2 YSYEKL. This CDR3 spans 15 amino acids. The CDR3 nucleotides read TGCGCCAGCAGCCAAGAAAGGGGGAGCTCCTACGAGCAGTACTTC. The encoded protein is CASSQERGSSYEQYF.

V and J are TRBV11-2 and TRBJ2-1; D uncertain. The germline V gene encodes CDR1 SGHAT and CDR2 FQNNGV. CDR3 length equals 15 residues. Trimming shortened V by 0 bases and J by 4 bases, and 10 bases separated the two germline ends. As DNA, the CDR3 is TGTGCCAGCAGCTTAGAATTTCGAGAGTACAATGAGCAGTTCTTC. This codes for CASSLEFREYNEQFF.

The chain uses TRBV19 and TRBJ1-5; D might be TRBD1 (6 bases). The CDR3 has 15 residues. Trimming shortened V by 4 bases and J by 2 bases, and 12 bases separated the two germline ends. Germline CDR1 and CDR2: LNHDA and SQIVND (reference sequence). In nucleotides, the CDR3 is TGTGCCAGTAGTACTACCTCAGGGGGCAATCAGCCCCAGCATTTT. The encoded protein is CASSTTSGGNQPQHF.

V and J are TRBV7-9 and TRBJ2-5, with D tentatively TRBD2 (6 bases). The J call may be faulty, since TRBJ2-7 better matches the DNA end. This CDR3 contains 13 residues. Germline V CDR1 and CDR2: SEHNR, FQNEAQ (reference sequence). CDR3 nucleotides: TGTGCCAGCATGGAGGGTCGCTCCTACGAGCAGTACTTC. Encoded protein: CASMEGRSYEQYF.

On this clone: The junction shows a germline mismatch at one end, possibly a read error. The genes are TRBV29-1 and TRBJ2-5; 9 bases are a match to TRBD1. Per the germline V gene, CDR1 is SQVTM and CDR2 is ANQGSEA. The CDR3 is 14 residues long. The CDR3 loop reads CSVEGQGLQETQYF. In nucleotides, the CDR3 is TGCAGCGTCGAAGGACAGGGGCTACAAGAGACCCAGTACTTC. Combining the CDR3 with reference TRBV29-1 and TRBJ2-5 gives the whole variable domain SAVISQKPSRDICQRGTSLTIQCQVDSQVTMMFWYRQQPGQSLTLIATANQGSEATYESGFVIDKFPISRPNLTFSTLTVSNMSPEDSSIYLCSVEGQGLQETQYFGPGTRLLVL.

The chain links TRBV19 to TRBJ1-1, with D possibly being TRBD1 (6 bases). V shed 3 bases and J shed 1 base, with 9 bases lying between them. The CDR3 runs 14 residues. Germline CDR1 LNHDA, CDR2 SQIVND (reference sequence). CDR3 amino acids: CASSMTGPNTEAFF. The CDR3 DNA sequence: TGTGCCAGTAGTATGACAGGCCCGAACACTGAAGCTTTCTTT.

V and J are TRBV5-8 and TRBJ1-5; unclear D gene. CDR1 is SGHTS and CDR2 is YDEGEE in the germline V gene. Trimming took off 1 base at V and 3 bases at J, with 8 bases between the two ends. The CDR3 totals 14 residues. The CDR3 spells CASSLRTFNQPQHF. The CDR3 DNA reads as TGTGCCAGCAGCTTGCGAACTTTCAATCAGCCCCAGCATTTT.